This T cell receptor beta chain was sequenced for a study of T cells in Graves' hyperthyroidism and ophthalmopathy. General study results and limits: Appearing also in blood were most of the thyroid clonotypes expanded above 0.001.

This CDR3 contains 13 residues. V was cut by 5 bases and J by 3 bases, with 13 bases left in between. Germline V lookup: CDR1 DFQATT, CDR2 SNEGSKA (reference sequence). This clonotype appeared many times. Its target is unknown. Patients were excluded for uncontrolled infection, other autoimmune disease, pregnancy or lactation. RNA transcripts were the template for amplifying TCR beta CDR3 regions. HTBI primers were employed in a first-round RT-PCR of the TCR CDR3. In TCRdb, the multiplex PCR reads were re-called with MiXCR into one record per CDR3 protein. The data contain 540,000 or so distinct CDR3 sequences, roughly 50% of them singletons.

Material: peripheral blood or thyroid tissue (not recorded which). The chain has TRBV20-1 and TRBJ2-5; D call uncertain. This TCR derives from an adult woman with Graves' disease, either hyperthyroidism or ophthalmopathy (not recorded which). The CDR3 is CSAALSAEETQYF. The CDR3 bases are TGCAGTGCTGCCTTGTCCGCAGAAGAGACCCAGTACTTC.